This T cell receptor (beta chain) was profiled in a study of shared clonotypes between healthy human individuals. About this clone: What it recognizes is unknown.

Data came from immunoSEQ multiplex PCR; TCRdb stores just in-frame clones and leaves some out. The sample holds about 490,000 clones, roughly 78% seen once. Donors, without exception, were Caucasian adults residing in Nashville, Tennessee. J gave up 4 bases and V 4 bases, and 4 bases lay outside the gene matches. This CDR3 is built from 13 residues. Germline CDR1 is SGHRS and CDR2 is YFSETQ. Study conclusions and caveats: Represented diversity (both genetic and exposure-history) was limited by the small number of donors.

The source material was PBMCs. The TCR was taken from a woman aged 40 to 50 in good health. Some clones in this sample may be carry-over from other donors' samples. The chain uses TRBV5-1 and TRBJ2-5; 7 positions match TRBD1. Here the CDR3 reads CASSRDSGETQYF. CDR3 sequence (DNA): TGCGCCAGCAGCCGGGACAGTGGAGAGACCCAGTACTTC.